This T cell receptor beta chain was found in a study of T-cell reconstitution after alpha-beta-depleted transplantation in children. The germline V and J ends were trimmed by 2 bases and 4 bases, with 14 bases remaining between them. Germline V gene sequence: CDR1 DFQATT, CDR2 SNEGSKA (reference sequence). The CDR3 is 14 amino acids. Unique molecular identifiers were used in preparing the TCRbeta library. A single record per CDR3 protein comes from TCRdb applying MiXCR to the PCR reads. The top ten hold 0.8% to 1.1% of the sample, which has hundreds of thousands of distinct CDR3 sequences, 15% to 20% seen once. This clonotype was seen at least ten times.

The rearrangement links TRBV20-1 to TRBJ1-2, with D tentatively TRBD1 (5 bases). The TCR comes from a human donor who donated a stem cell graft to a child with acute myeloid leukemia. The sequences come from PBMCs from the stem cell graft donor, collected from the stem cell graft. CDR3 nucleotide sequence: TGCAGTGCTAGACAGGATAGGGGCACCTATGGCTACACCTTC. Translation gives CSARQDRGTYGYTF.